The present T cell receptor (beta chain) was sequenced within a study of CD8 T cells in Susac syndrome. Study-wide results and caveats: Susac-specific public clones numbered approximately 15 in total CD8+ repertoires (and 4 or 5 in CD8+ TEMRA repertoires).

It was with random hexamers that roughly 0.45 to 1 ug RNA was reverse transcribed. TCRdb recomputed calls from the immunoSEQ multiplex PCR reads with MiXCR, one row per CDR3 protein. This table holds 120,000 or so distinct CDR3 sequences, around 94% found once. Note on this clonotype: Its antigen is not known.

Germline CDR1 reads MGHRA; CDR2 reads YSYEKL. There are 16 residues in the CDR3. Trimming left V 0 bases short and J 1 base short, with 12 bases between. The sequenced material came from CD8+ T cells from PBMCs. The genes are TRBV4-1 and TRBJ2-5; no clear D gene. This clonotype was obtained from a human donor with Susac syndrome. CDR3 residues: CASSQDHPGRQETQYF. CDR3 DNA sequence: TGCGCCAGCAGCCAAGATCATCCCGGGCGCCAAGAGACCCAGTACTTC.